A selection of T cell receptor beta chains follows, all from one sample in a study of cytomegalovirus exposure and HLA in healthy donors. Here immunoSEQ multiplex PCR was the method, and the copy in TCRdb shows in-frame clones only, minus some. The sample's table shows 45,000 or so clones. The sequenced sample was PBMCs. The receptors derive from a male donor in good health and CMV-seronegative. CDR3s include the opening cysteine and the closing phenylalanine or tryptophan. The D gene is left open where the match is weak.

J: TRBJ2-1; D: TRBD2; V: TRBV6-5; CDR3: CASSYSSGGAGNEQFF; DNA: TGTGCCAGCAGTTACTCGAGCGGGGGGGCCGGGAATGAGCAGTTCTTC
J: TRBJ1-3; D: NA; V: TRBV5-4; CDR3: CASSLLDGAQDTIYF; DNA: TGTGCCAGCAGCTTGCTGGATGGGGCGCAAGACACCATATATTTT
J: TRBJ1-1; D: NA; V: TRBV10-1; CDR3: CASSLRGDSTEAFF; DNA: TGCGCCAGCAGCCTCAGGGGTGATAGCACTGAAGCTTTCTTT
J: TRBJ2-6; D: TRBD1; V: TRBV30; CDR3: CAWSSGTGLSSGANVLTF; DNA: TGTGCCTGGAGTTCCGGGACAGGCCTTAGCTCTGGGGCCAACGTCCTGACTTTC
J: TRBJ1-5; D: NA; V: TRBV5-8; CDR3: CASSFWGESNQPQHF; DNA: TGTGCCAGCAGCTTTTGGGGGGAAAGCAATCAGCCCCAGCATTTT
J: TRBJ1-4; D: NA; V: TRBV7-2; CDR3: CASSQTRGEKLFF; DNA: TGTGCCAGCAGCCAAACTCGGGGTGAAAAACTGTTTTTT
J: TRBJ2-2; D: NA; V: TRBV6-1; CDR3: CASSEAAEAGELFF; DNA: TGTGCCAGCAGTGAAGCGGCGGAGGCCGGGGAGCTGTTTTTT
J: TRBJ2-7; D: TRBD1; V: TRBV18; CDR3: CASSPPTGDPYEQYF; DNA: TGTGCCAGCTCACCACCGACAGGGGACCCTTACGAGCAGTACTTC
J: TRBJ1-5; D: NA; V: TRBV5-6; CDR3: CASSGGGQPQHF; DNA: TGTGCCAGCAGCGGTGGGGGGCAGCCCCAGCATTTT
J: TRBJ2-7; D: TRBD1; V: TRBV4-1; CDR3: CASSQDQGAAYEQYF; DNA: TGCGCCAGCAGCCAAGATCAGGGGGCGGCCTACGAGCAGTACTTC
J: TRBJ1-3; D: NA; V: TRBV9; CDR3: CASSVATVGNTIYF; DNA: TGTGCCAGCAGCGTAGCGACAGTTGGAAACACCATATATTTT
J: TRBJ1-5; D: NA; V: TRBV9; CDR3: CASSQEGIQPQHF; DNA: TGTGCCAGCAGCCAGGAGGGGATTCAGCCCCAGCATTTT
J: TRBJ1-6; D: NA; V: TRBV18; CDR3: CASSPKGADSPLHF; DNA: TGTGCCAGCTCACCAAAAGGAGCGGATTCACCCCTCCACTTT
J: TRBJ2-2; D: TRBD1; V: TRBV6-5; CDR3: CASSYSTGGFTGELFF; DNA: TGTGCCAGCAGTTACTCGACAGGGGGGTTCACCGGGGAGCTGTTTTTT
J: TRBJ2-3; D: TRBD1; V: TRBV9; CDR3: CASDRAGDTQYF; DNA: TGTGCCAGCGACAGGGCCGGAGATACGCAGTATTTT
J: TRBJ2-3; D: TRBD1; V: TRBV7-3; CDR3: CASSLRRTGTDTQYF; DNA: TGTGCCAGCAGCTTACGCCGGACAGGGACAGATACGCAGTATTTT
J: TRBJ2-1; D: NA; V: TRBV18; CDR3: CASSPLGQVSSYNEQFF; DNA: TGTGCCAGCTCACCATTGGGACAAGTGAGCTCCTACAATGAGCAGTTCTTC
J: TRBJ2-7; D: TRBD1; V: TRBV5-1; CDR3: CASSFYEGAYEQYF; DNA: TGCGCCAGCAGCTTTTATGAGGGGGCTTACGAGCAGTACTTC
J: TRBJ2-3; D: NA; V: TRBV11-2; CDR3: CASGPEDTQYF; DNA: TGTGCCAGCGGCCCGGAGGATACGCAGTATTTT
J: TRBJ1-2; D: TRBD1; V: TRBV19; CDR3: CASSISRTGGRYGYTF; DNA: TGTGCCAGTAGTATAAGCCGGACAGGGGGCCGCTATGGCTACACCTTC
J: TRBJ1-2; D: NA; V: TRBV30; CDR3: CAWSVLISRDGYTF; DNA: TGTGCCTGGAGTGTACTGATATCGAGGGATGGCTACACCTTC
J: TRBJ2-7; D: NA; V: TRBV11-2; CDR3: CASSLKSGAEQYF; DNA: TGTGCCAGCAGCTTAAAGTCAGGGGCCGAGCAGTACTTC
J: TRBJ1-3; D: NA; V: TRBV7-8; CDR3: CASSFEGNSGNTIYF; DNA: TGTGCCAGCAGCTTCGAGGGTAACTCTGGAAACACCATATATTTT
J: TRBJ2-7; D: NA; V: TRBV30; CDR3: CAWVPPESPAREQYF; DNA: TGTGCCTGGGTCCCCCCCGAGTCTCCTGCTCGCGAGCAGTACTTC
J: TRBJ2-3; D: NA; V: TRBV9; CDR3: CASSVVSRSTDTQYF; DNA: TGTGCCAGCAGCGTAGTTTCCAGGAGCACAGATACGCAGTATTTT
J: TRBJ1-1; D: NA; V: TRBV28; CDR3: CASSLALNTEAFF; DNA: TGTGCCAGCAGTTTAGCGCTGAACACTGAAGCTTTCTTT
J: TRBJ2-1; D: NA; V: TRBV19; CDR3: CASSIEGASDNEQFF; DNA: TGTGCCAGTAGTATAGAGGGGGCCTCCGACAATGAGCAGTTCTTC